The 15 T cell receptor beta chains given below trace back to one sample, sequenced in a study of T cells after yellow fever vaccination. TCRdb itself ran the 5' RACE reads through MiXCR, one entry per CDR3 protein. Of 620,000 or so distinct CDR3 sequences listed, 12% were seen once; the top ten hold 14% to 15%. This specimen consisted of PBMCs, obtained on the day of the yellow fever booster vaccination. These receptors were collected from a man aged 30 to 39 who received the YFV17D yellow fever vaccine.

This clonotype was recorded a few times. This chain links TRBV5-1 with TRBJ1-3; unclear D gene. Between the trimmed V and J ends, which lost 5 bases and 0 bases, there was a span of 12 bases. From germline, CDR1 is SGHRS and CDR2 YFSETQ. The CDR3 loop spans 15 amino acids. CDR3 region: CASRNSVGSGNTIYF. The CDR3 DNA reads as TGCGCCAGCAGGAATTCGGTAGGCTCTGGAAACACCATATATTTT.

This clonotype has just one count. A junction boundary mismatches the germline segment, possibly from a read error. The V call is TRBV7-6, the J call TRBJ2-7; D possibly uses TRBD1 or TRBD2 (5 bases each). The CDR3 runs 13 residues. CDR1 and CDR2 from the germline V gene are SGHVS and FNYEAQ. The CDR3 region is CASSLKSGDPRVF. The CDR3 DNA sequence: TGTGCCAGCAGCTTAAAGTCCGGGGACCCCCGAGTCTTC.

In this sample, this clonotype turned up once. The gene calls are TRBV20-1 and TRBJ2-1; 7 nucleotides match TRBD2. This CDR3 contains 11 residues. CDR1 and CDR2 (germline): DFQATT, SNEGSKA (reference sequence). V dropped 6 bases and J dropped 12; count of bases not matched to a gene: 8. The CDR3 DNA reads TGCAGTGCCCTCACCGGGACTATGCAGTTCTTC. Translating gives CSALTGTMQFF.

Many counts were recorded for this clonotype. The gene calls are TRBV29-1 and TRBJ2-2; D could derive from TRBD1 or TRBD2 (5 bases each). V lost 5 bases, J lost 6 bases, and 13 bases lay in between. The germline gives CDR1 SQVTM, CDR2 ANQGSEA. The CDR3 runs 13 residues. The CDR3 nucleotides read TGCAGCGTTCCCCTCTTGGGGGCCGGGGAGCTGTTTTTT. This gives the protein CSVPLLGAGELFF.

This clonotype was detected ten times or more. The gene calls are TRBV6-5 and TRBJ2-1; D gene uncertain. Between the trimmed V and J ends, which lost 7 bases and 0 bases, there was a span of 13 bases. The CDR3 sequence is 15 residues long. The germline V gene encodes CDR1 MNHEY and CDR2 SVGAGI. CDR3 in DNA: TGTGCCAGCACCTCCGACCCGAGCTCCTACAATGAGCAGTTCTTC. Translation gives CASTSDPSSYNEQFF.

The sample holds a few counts of this clonotype. Because the CDR3's place on the DNA is in doubt, the DNA is left out and the CDR3 is given as listed by TCRdb. The gene calls are TRBV7-8 and TRBJ2-3; TRBD1, the table's D call, was not compared with the DNA. In germline, CDR1 is SGHVS, CDR2 FQNEAQ. From its first to its last residue, the CDR3 has 13 amino acids. CDR3 sequence reads: CATWFGGGTREYF.

The chain has TRBV9 and TRBJ2-7; a possible D gene is TRBD1 (6 bases). This CDR3 is 14 amino acids long. V was clipped by 3 bases and J by 2 bases, with 12 bases between them. Germline values: CDR1 SGDLS, CDR2 YYNGEE. CDR3 DNA sequence: TGTGCCAGCAGCGCCACAGGGAGAACCTACGAGCAGTACTTC. Protein product: CASSATGRTYEQYF.

The chain links TRBV3-1 to TRBJ1-2, with 8 nucleotides matching TRBD1. After removal of 1 base from V and 5 bases from J, the junction contained 6 bases not matched to a gene. Germline CDR1 LGHDT, CDR2 YNNKEL (reference sequence). This CDR3 is built from 15 residues. DNA of the CDR3: TGTGCCAGCAGCCAAGGACAGGGGTCAACATATGGCTACACCTTC. It is translated as CASSQGQGSTYGYTF.

This clonotype was observed a handful of times. The J gene is TRBJ1-5, the V gene TRBV19, with D possibly matching TRBD1 (6 bases). Germline lookup yields CDR1 LNHDA and CDR2 SQIVND (reference sequence). The CDR3 has 14 residues. With 8 bases removed from V and 1 base from J, the gap between germline ends came to 12 bases. The CDR3 protein is CASRLGQSNQPQHF. For the CDR3, the DNA is TGTGCCAGTCGCCTCGGACAGAGCAATCAGCCCCAGCATTTT. The variable domain in full, completed from reference TRBV19 and TRBJ1-5, reads DGGITQSPKYLFRKEGQNVTLSCEQNLNHDAMYWYRQDPGQGLRLIYYSQIVNDFQKGDIAEGYSVSREKKESFPLTVTSAQKNPTAFYLCASRLGQSNQPQHFGDGTRLSIL.

This clonotype was seen a few times. The V and J genes are TRBV7-2 and TRBJ2-7, with D possibly being TRBD1 or TRBD2 (5 bases each). Trimming cost V 5 bases and J 3 bases, with 14 bases left between them. CDR1 is SGHTA, CDR2 FQGNSA, per germline. This CDR3 comprises 14 residues. Here the CDR3 reads CASSTSGLDYEQYF. CDR3 nucleotides: TGTGCCAGCAGCACGTCGGGGCTGGACTACGAGCAGTACTTC.

In its sample, this clonotype was seen many times. The V gene is TRBV20-1, the J gene TRBJ2-3, with 14 positions matching TRBD2. Germline assignment: CDR1 DFQATT and CDR2 SNEGSKA (reference sequence). This CDR3 is built from 15 residues. V lost 5 bases and J lost 6; bases outside the gene matches: 7. This CDR3 is CSASGTSGSRDTQYF. The CDR3 DNA sequence: TGCAGTGCTTCCGGGACTAGCGGGAGTCGGGATACGCAGTATTTT.

This clonotype showed up just a few times. The chain joins TRBV3-1 to TRBJ1-1; D not resolved. CDR1 is LGHDT and CDR2 is YNNKEL in the germline V gene (reference sequence). V gave up 0 bases and J gave up 4 bases, with 9 bases separating them. This CDR3 is built from 14 residues. The CDR3 spells CASSQDGPTTEAFF. DNA for the CDR3: TGTGCCAGCAGCCAAGACGGGCCCACCACTGAAGCTTTCTTT.

This chain connects TRBV9 to TRBJ2-7; D uncertain. Trimming shortened V by 3 bases and J by 6 bases, and 10 bases separated the two germline ends. This CDR3 comprises 12 residues. Germline CDR1 is SGDLS and CDR2 is YYNGEE. CDR3 residues: CASSGAGFEQYF. The CDR3 coding sequence is TGTGCCAGCAGCGGCGCCGGGTTCGAGCAGTACTTC.

The sample holds a few counts of this clonotype. A much more abundant neighbour one base away suggests this may be a read error. The J gene is TRBJ2-3, the V gene TRBV7-2; D remains ambiguous. There are 12 residues in the CDR3. V lost 3 bases and J lost 2, with 3 bases in between. Germline CDR1 SGHTA, CDR2 FQGNSA. In DNA form, the CDR3 reads TGTGCCAGCAGCTTTAACACAGATACGCAGTATTTT. Its translation: CASSFNTDTQYF.

This chain connects TRBV4-3 to TRBJ2-1; perhaps TRBD1 as D (6 bases). The CDR3 consists of 13 residues. From germline, CDR1 is LGHNA and CDR2 YSLEER. Trimming cost V 0 bases and J 10 bases, with 10 bases left between them. The CDR3 DNA reads TGCGCCAGCAGCCAAGAAAGGGACATAGAGCAGTTCTTC. Translating it yields CASSQERDIEQFF.